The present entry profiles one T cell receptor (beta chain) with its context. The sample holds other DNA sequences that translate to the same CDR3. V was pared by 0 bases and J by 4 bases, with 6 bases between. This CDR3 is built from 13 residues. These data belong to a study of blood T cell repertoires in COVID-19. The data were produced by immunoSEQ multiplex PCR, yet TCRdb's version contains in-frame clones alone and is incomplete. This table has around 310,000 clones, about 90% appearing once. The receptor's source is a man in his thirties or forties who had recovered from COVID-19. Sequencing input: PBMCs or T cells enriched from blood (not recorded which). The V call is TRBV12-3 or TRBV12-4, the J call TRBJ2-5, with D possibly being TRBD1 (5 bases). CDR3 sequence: CASSLARVETQYF. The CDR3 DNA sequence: TGTGCCAGCAGTTTAGCCAGGGTAGAGACCCAGTACTTC.